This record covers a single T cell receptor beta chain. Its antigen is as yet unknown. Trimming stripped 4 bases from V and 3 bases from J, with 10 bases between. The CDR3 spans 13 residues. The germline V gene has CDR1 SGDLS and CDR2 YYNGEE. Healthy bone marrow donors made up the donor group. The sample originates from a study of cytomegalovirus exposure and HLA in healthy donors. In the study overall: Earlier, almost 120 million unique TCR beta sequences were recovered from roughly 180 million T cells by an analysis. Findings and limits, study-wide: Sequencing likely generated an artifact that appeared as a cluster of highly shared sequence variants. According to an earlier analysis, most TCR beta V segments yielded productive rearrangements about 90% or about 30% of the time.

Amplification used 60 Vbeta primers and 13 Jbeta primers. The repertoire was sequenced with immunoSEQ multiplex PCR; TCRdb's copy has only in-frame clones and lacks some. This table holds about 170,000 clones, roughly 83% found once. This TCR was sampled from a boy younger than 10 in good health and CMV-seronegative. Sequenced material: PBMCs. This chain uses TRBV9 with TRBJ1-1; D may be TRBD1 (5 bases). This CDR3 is CASSHAGDTEAFF. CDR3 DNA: TGTGCCAGCAGCCACGCGGGGGACACTGAAGCTTTCTTT.